These 29 T cell receptor beta chains came from one sample sequenced in a study of chemoradiotherapy in HPV16-positive cancers. Using immunoSEQ multiplex PCR, the repertoire was profiled, and TCRdb retains in-frame clones only, with some absent. The data contain tens of thousands of clones, more than 70% of them seen just once; the ten biggest clones take up 4% to 5%. The material was blood, obtained from a patient who underwent chemoradiotherapy. The origin of the receptors is a human donor with HPV-associated anogenital cancer.

V and J are TRBV5-6 and TRBJ2-3, with D tentatively TRBD1 (5 bases). In germline, CDR1 is SGHDT, CDR2 YYEEEE. CDR3 length: 16 amino acids. V was pared by 4 bases and J by 0 bases, with 15 bases between. CDR3 nucleotides: TGTGCCAGCAGCAGGGTGGACACGCTTAGCACAGATACGCAGTATTTT. Translating it yields CASSRVDTLSTDTQYF.

The chain joins TRBV5-6 to TRBJ2-7; 12 bases align to TRBD2. The J segment lost 2 bases and the V segment lost 4 bases, leaving 13 bases of the junction unmatched. This CDR3 has 18 residues. The germline gives CDR1 SGHDT, CDR2 YYEEEE. As DNA, the CDR3 is TGTGCCAGCAGCCTCGAATCCGGACTAGCGGGGCCAGCCTACGAGCAGTACTTC. It yields the protein CASSLESGLAGPAYEQYF.

The chain carries TRBV30 and TRBJ1-5; 8 nucleotides agree with TRBD1. The CDR3 has 16 amino acids. The J segment lost 1 base and the V segment lost 3 bases, leaving 8 bases of the junction unmatched. Germline lookup yields CDR1 GTSNPN and CDR2 SVGIG (reference sequence). The CDR3 DNA is TGTGCCTGGAGCACTGGGACAGGAGGGAGCAATCAGCCCCAGCATTTT. Amino acid sequence: CAWSTGTGGSNQPQHF.

V usage is TRBV6-5 and J usage is TRBJ2-7; 7 nucleotides agree with TRBD1. The length of the CDR3 is 15 residues. Trimming cost V 3 bases and J 3 bases; bases outside gene matches: 8. CDR1 and CDR2 from the germline V gene are MNHEY and SVGAGI. The CDR3 DNA is TGTGCCAGCAGTTATACCGGGACAGTCAGCTACGAGCAGTACTTC. Translated: CASSYTGTVSYEQYF.

The chain uses TRBV15 and TRBJ2-2, with D perhaps matching TRBD1 (6 bases). In germline, CDR1 is LNHNV, CDR2 YYDKDF (reference sequence). This CDR3 comprises 15 residues. Trimming removed 1 base from V and 7 bases from J, with 13 bases in between. The CDR3 DNA is TGTGCCACCAGCAGAGGGGCAGGGGCGGACGGGGAGCTGTTTTTT. As protein: CATSRGAGADGELFF.

The chain carries TRBV4-1 and TRBJ2-3; D might be TRBD2 (6 bases). Trimming cost V 0 bases and J 0 bases, with 13 bases left between them. The CDR3 extends over 17 amino acids. In germline, CDR1 is MGHRA, CDR2 YSYEKL. In DNA, the CDR3 is TGCGCCAGCAGCCAAGACGGGGTAGCGGCTAGCACAGATACGCAGTATTTT. This translates into CASSQDGVAASTDTQYF.

This sequence joins TRBV6-6 and TRBJ2-7; D gene unclear. The CDR3 extends over 14 amino acids. Trimming stripped 0 bases from V and 4 bases from J, with 10 bases between. The germline CDR1 and CDR2 sequences are MNHNY and SVGAGI (reference sequence). The CDR3 DNA reads TGTGCCAGCAGTTACTCGGGCGGTCAATACGAGCAGTACTTC. This sequence encodes CASSYSGGQYEQYF.

This clone was seen a handful of times. The genes are TRBV28 and TRBJ1-5; D call uncertain. The V end lost 6 bases, the J end lost 6 bases, and 15 bases lay between the germline ends. Germline V gene data show CDR1 as MDHEN and CDR2 as SYDVKM. The CDR3 has 14 residues. Here the CDR3 DNA reads TGTGCCAGCAGCCTAGCGGGTTTTCGTCAGCCCCAGCATTTT. Its protein is CASSLAGFRQPQHF.

This chain connects TRBV28 to TRBJ2-7, with D maybe TRBD1 (5 bases). Germline V CDR1 and CDR2: MDHEN, SYDVKM. Trimming stripped 2 bases from V and 6 bases from J, with 14 bases between. This CDR3 contains 14 residues. CDR3 region: CASSLGQGFGEQYF. In nucleotides, the CDR3 is TGTGCCAGCAGTTTAGGCCAGGGCTTTGGCGAGCAGTACTTC.

This chain joins TRBV6-1 and TRBJ2-1; weak D call: TRBD1 (6 bases). The length of the CDR3 is 13 residues. The V end was cut by 4 bases, the J end by 7 bases, with 11 bases between. Germline V lookup: CDR1 MNHNS, CDR2 SASEGT. As DNA, the CDR3 is TGTGCCAGCAGTGCCGGGACAATAAATGAGCAGTTCTTC. Translating it yields CASSAGTINEQFF.

CDR3 amino acids: CASSRAGTSGYEQYF. DNA for the CDR3: TGTGCCAGCAGTCGTGCCGGGACTAGCGGCTACGAGCAGTACTTC. The J gene is TRBJ2-7, the V gene TRBV6-5; 11 nucleotides align to TRBD2. The CDR3 covers 15 residues. V lost 5 bases, J lost 3 bases, and 6 bases stayed unmatched. The germline V gene has CDR1 MNHEY and CDR2 SVGAGI.

This chain uses TRBV19 with TRBJ2-5, with D tentatively TRBD2 (7 bases). The CDR3 has 13 residues. The V and J ends lost 7 bases and 5 bases respectively, with 14 bases between them. From germline, CDR1 is LNHDA and CDR2 SQIVND (reference sequence). The CDR3 spells CASTKGGSETQYF. The DNA of the CDR3 is TGTGCCAGTACCAAGGGGGGGTCCGAGACCCAGTACTTC. Full variable domain (missing parts from reference TRBV19 and TRBJ2-5): DGGITQSPKYLFRKEGQNVTLSCEQNLNHDAMYWYRQDPGQGLRLIYYSQIVNDFQKGDIAEGYSVSREKKESFPLTVTSAQKNPTAFYLCASTKGGSETQYFGPGTRLLVL.

The genes are TRBV7-6 and TRBJ2-2; 9 nucleotides align to TRBD2. Germline V gene sequence: CDR1 SGHVS, CDR2 FNYEAQ. Losses at the gene ends were 2 bases for V and 2 bases for J; bases not matched to a gene: 6. The CDR3 runs to 17 residues. The DNA of the CDR3 is TGTGCCAGCAGCTTACTCCTAGCGGGGATAAACACCGGGGAGCTGTTTTTT. Translating it yields CASSLLLAGINTGELFF.

CDR3 coding DNA: TGTGCCAGCAGCTTAGGGCCTAGCGGGATCAATTCGGAAGAGACCCAGTACTTC. As protein: CASSLGPSGINSEETQYF. This rearrangement joins TRBV7-6 to TRBJ2-5; 9 bases are shared with TRBD2. Per germline, CDR1 SGHVS and CDR2 FNYEAQ. CDR3 length: 18 residues. Trimming at V came to 1 base and at J to 3 bases, leaving 12 bases not matched to a gene.

This chain uses TRBV7-9 with TRBJ2-7; tentatively, D is TRBD1 (5 bases). The CDR3 runs to 14 residues. V gave up 4 bases and J gave up 2 bases, with 12 bases separating them. The germline V gene encodes CDR1 SEHNR and CDR2 FQNEAQ (reference sequence). DNA of the CDR3: TGTGCCAGCAGCTCCTCGACAGTTGCCTACGAGCAGTACTTC. Its translation is CASSSSTVAYEQYF.

This clone was observed a handful of times. J is TRBJ2-5 and V is TRBV11-2; 7 bases match TRBD1. V was pared by 5 bases and J by 6 bases, with 6 bases of the junction left unmatched. Germline CDR1 SGHAT, CDR2 FQNNGV. The CDR3 spans 13 residues. The CDR3: CASSMGTVQTQYF. The CDR3 nucleotides are TGTGCCAGCAGCATGGGGACAGTGCAGACCCAGTACTTC.

The V call is TRBV13, the J call TRBJ2-7, with D hard to call. Trimming pared 3 bases from V and 1 base from J, leaving 10 bases between. The CDR3 is 14 amino acids. Germline-derived CDR1 and CDR2 are PRHDT and FYEKMQ (reference sequence). The CDR3 region is CASSFSDTSYEQYF. CDR3 DNA sequence: TGTGCCAGCAGCTTCTCCGATACGTCCTACGAGCAGTACTTC.

This clone was counted a single time. This chain joins TRBV28 and TRBJ1-5; D is undetermined. This CDR3 comprises 15 residues. V lost 5 bases, J lost 4 bases, and 15 bases lay in between. Per germline, CDR1 MDHEN and CDR2 SYDVKM. CDR3 in DNA: TGTGCCAGCAGTGCTGGTCCCTCCCGTAATCAGCCCCAGCATTTT. Its translation: CASSAGPSRNQPQHF. Full variable domain (missing parts from reference TRBV28 and TRBJ1-5): DVKVTQSSRYLVKRTGEKVFLECVQDMDHENMFWYRQDPGLGLRLIYFSYDVKMKEKGDIPEGYSVSREKKERFSLILESASTNQTSMYLCASSAGPSRNQPQHFGDGTRLSIL.

The rearrangement uses TRBV2 and TRBJ1-2, with D unclear. There are 14 residues in the CDR3. Germline assignment: CDR1 SNHLY and CDR2 FYNNEI. V lost 1 base to trimming and J lost 7 bases, with 13 bases between them. In nucleotides, the CDR3 is TGTGCCAGCAGTGAAGAATTGATGGGGTTTGGCTACACCTTC. It translates to CASSEELMGFGYTF. The full variable domain, with the rest looked up from reference TRBV2 and TRBJ1-2, is EPEVTQTPSHQVTQMGQEVILRCVPISNHLYFYWYRQILGQKVEFLVSFYNNEISEKSEIFDDQFSVERPDGSNFTLKIRSTKLEDSAMYFCASSEELMGFGYTFGSGTRLTVV.

The V and J genes are TRBV12-5 and TRBJ2-5; 7 nucleotides match TRBD1. The CDR3 runs to 17 residues. Germline CDR1 is LGHNT and CDR2 is FRNRAP. Trimming removed 4 bases from V and 1 base from J; junction bases left unmatched: 12. CDR3 protein: CASGSISRDRFQETQYF. The DNA of the CDR3 is TGTGCTAGTGGTTCGATTAGCCGGGACAGATTCCAAGAGACCCAGTACTTC.

The rearrangement links TRBV9 to TRBJ1-3; D perhaps matches TRBD1 (5 bases). The CDR3 spans 17 residues. V was cut by 2 bases and J by 0 bases, with 15 bases left in between. Per germline, CDR1 SGDLS and CDR2 YYNGEE. The CDR3 DNA is TGTGCCAGCAGCGTGGAAGGTGCAGGGTTCTCTGGAAACACCATATATTTT. Its protein product is CASSVEGAGFSGNTIYF.

This chain links TRBV29-1 with TRBJ1-1, with a possible D match to TRBD1 (6 bases). Trimming stripped 4 bases from V and 2 bases from J, with 14 bases between. Germline loops: CDR1 SQVTM, CDR2 ANQGSEA. CDR3 length: 14 amino acids. This chain's CDR3 is CSVVRQDPNTEAFF. Here the CDR3 DNA reads TGCAGCGTTGTCAGACAGGACCCCAACACTGAAGCTTTCTTT.

The chain employs TRBV7-3 and TRBJ2-7, with D perhaps TRBD1 or TRBD2 (5 bases each). V lost 5 bases, J lost 2 bases, and 13 bases lay in between. This CDR3 is 14 amino acids long. CDR1 SGHTA and CDR2 FQGTGA come from the germline V gene. The DNA for the CDR3 is TGTGCCAGCAGCCCGGGGACGGGGCCCTACGAGCAGTACTTC. This sequence encodes CASSPGTGPYEQYF.

V gene TRBV6-1 combines with J gene TRBJ1-2; D is unclear. The CDR3 extends over 14 amino acids. Per germline, CDR1 MNHNS and CDR2 SASEGT. V was shortened by 4 bases and J by 2 bases, with 11 bases between the two germline ends. The CDR3 region has the DNA TGTGCCAGCAGTGTACTGGGAAGCAACTATGGCTACACCTTC. Translating gives CASSVLGSNYGYTF.

The CDR3 DNA reads as TGTGCCAGCAGCTTAAAGACCGGGTATGGCTACACCTTC. Its translation is CASSLKTGYGYTF. The rearrangement links TRBV7-9 to TRBJ1-2; no clear D gene. The CDR3 is made up of 13 amino acids. The germline V and J ends were trimmed by 2 bases and 5 bases, with 9 bases remaining between them. Germline values: CDR1 SEHNR, CDR2 FQNEAQ (reference sequence).

This chain connects TRBV7-6 to TRBJ2-3; tentatively, D is TRBD1 (5 bases). The V gene's germline CDR1 is SGHVS and CDR2 FNYEAQ. The V gene lost 3 bases and the J gene lost 2 bases, with 12 bases spanning the gap. CDR3 length: 15 amino acids. CDR3 DNA sequence: TGTGCCAGCAGCTTGCAGACAGCAAACACAGATACGCAGTATTTT. Its protein is CASSLQTANTDTQYF.

The chain employs TRBV29-1 and TRBJ1-1; tentative D call: TRBD1 (5 bases). Germline V gene lookup returns CDR1 SQVTM and CDR2 ANQGSEA. The V and J ends lost 7 bases and 1 base respectively, with 16 bases between them. The CDR3 spans 14 residues. Written as DNA, the CDR3 is TGCAGCGCTACGGGACGCTGGAAGAACACTGAAGCTTTCTTT. Residues: CSATGRWKNTEAFF.

V gene TRBV5-1 combines with J gene TRBJ1-5; D not certain. This CDR3 has 15 amino acids. Looked up from germline, CDR1 is SGHRS and CDR2 is YFSETQ. V lost 5 bases and J 4 bases, leaving 16 bases between the germline ends. The DNA for the CDR3 is TGCGCCAGCAGTTCCAGCGGACTCTCGAATCAGCCCCAGCATTTT. Translated, it gives CASSSSGLSNQPQHF.

The chain carries TRBV9 and TRBJ1-1; D remains unclear. This CDR3 comprises 14 residues. Germline V lookup: CDR1 SGDLS, CDR2 YYNGEE. V gave up 2 bases and J gave up 0 bases, with 8 bases separating them. The CDR3 DNA follows: TGTGCCAGCAGCGTGGCTGGTATGAACACTGAAGCTTTCTTT. As protein: CASSVAGMNTEAFF.